Each of the 16 T cell receptor beta chains below was sequenced from the same sample in a study of blood T cell repertoires in COVID-19. Assay: immunoSEQ multiplex PCR; the TCRdb copy retains only in-frame clones and omits some. This sample has roughly 40,000 clones; roughly nine tenths occur once, and the top ten carry roughly 19%. Sequences were obtained from peripheral blood. All receptors come from a man aged 45 to 65 in a cohort sampled during active COVID-19.

This chain connects TRBV6-2 or TRBV6-3 to TRBJ1-6; D uncertain. Between the trimmed V and J ends, which lost 2 bases and 7 bases, there was a span of 6 bases. The CDR3 totals 13 residues. Germline lookup yields CDR1 MNHEY and CDR2 SVGEGT. CDR3 sequence (DNA): TGTGCCAGCAGTTACACAGAGAATTCACCCCTCCACTTT. This translates into CASSYTENSPLHF.

The gene calls are TRBV9 and TRBJ2-3; TRBD2 matches at 12 bases. The CDR3 contains 18 residues. CDR1 SGDLS and CDR2 YYNGEE come from the germline V gene. V was pared by 1 base and J by 2 bases, with 8 bases of the junction left unmatched. This CDR3 is CASSVPLAGGSLTDTQYF. The DNA of the CDR3 is TGTGCCAGCAGCGTACCACTAGCGGGGGGATCTCTCACAGATACGCAGTATTTT. Filled out from reference TRBV9 and TRBJ2-3, the complete variable domain reads DSGVTQTPKHLITATGQRVTLRCSPRSGDLSVYWYQQSLDQGLQFLIQYYNGEERAKGNILERFSAQQFPDLHSELNLSSLELGDSALYFCASSVPLAGGSLTDTQYFGPGTRLTVL.

The V and J genes are TRBV27 and TRBJ2-5, with TRBD2 identical over 7 bases. This CDR3 has 14 residues. Germline V gene data show CDR1 as MNHEY and CDR2 as SMNVEV (reference sequence). V shed 6 bases, J shed 1 base, and the junction held 5 bases outside the gene matches. Here the CDR3 reads CASRRTGGQETQYF. CDR3 sequence (DNA): TGTGCCAGCAGGCGAACGGGGGGCCAAGAGACCCAGTACTTC.

The chain has TRBV13 and TRBJ2-4; 7 bases match TRBD2. Losses at the gene ends were 5 bases for V and 9 bases for J; bases not matched to a gene: 7. Germline CDR1 reads PRHDT; CDR2 reads FYEKMQ (reference sequence). The CDR3 sequence is 13 residues long. The CDR3 coding sequence is TGTGCCAGCAGCCAAAACTCGGGGGGCATTCAGTACTTC. Its protein is CASSQNSGGIQYF.

The chain couples TRBV6-5 to TRBJ2-3, with D possibly being TRBD1 (5 bases). Germline lookup yields CDR1 MNHEY and CDR2 SVGAGI. With 5 bases removed from V and 2 bases from J, the gap between germline ends came to 14 bases. CDR3 length equals 15 residues. The CDR3 loop is CASSPATDPTDTQYF. In DNA form, the CDR3 reads TGTGCCAGCAGTCCAGCGACAGATCCCACAGATACGCAGTATTTT.

This clone was observed once. The chain joins TRBV19 to TRBJ2-1; TRBD2 matches at 10 bases. Germline trimming cut 3 bases from V and 6 bases from J; bases unmatched to any gene: 11. The CDR3 is 17 residues long. Germline V gives CDR1 LNHDA, CDR2 SQIVND (reference sequence). Written as DNA, the CDR3 is TGTGCCAGTAGTATTCGGGTGAGCGGGAGGGCCCTCAATGAGCAGTTCTTC. This translates into CASSIRVSGRALNEQFF.

This clone was seen a single time. This sequence joins TRBV5-1 and TRBJ2-7, with TRBD1 matching over 8 bases. Trimming at V came to 1 base and at J to 9 bases, leaving 12 bases not matched to a gene. Germline V gene data show CDR1 as SGHRS and CDR2 as YFSETQ. The CDR3 is 15 residues long. Here the CDR3 DNA reads TGCGCCAGCAGCTTGACGGGGACTCAAGACAGGGGGCAGTACTTC. Residues: CASSLTGTQDRGQYF.

J is TRBJ1-1 and V is TRBV9, with TRBD1 matching over 8 bases. V shed 3 bases, J shed 8 bases, and the junction held 9 bases outside the gene matches. Germline lookup yields CDR1 SGDLS and CDR2 YYNGEE. The CDR3 runs to 14 residues. The CDR3 sequence is CASSATTGAPEAFF. In DNA form, the CDR3 reads TGTGCCAGCAGCGCCACGACAGGGGCCCCCGAAGCTTTCTTT.

This clone was seen once. The chain has TRBV4-1 and TRBJ1-1; no clear D gene. Germline CDR1 and CDR2: MGHRA and YSYEKL. The CDR3 is 15 amino acids. Trimming removed 1 base at V and 8 bases at J, with 17 bases between. The CDR3 sequence: CASSQGLEGGQEAFF. In nucleotides, the CDR3 is TGCGCCAGCAGCCAAGGACTCGAGGGAGGTCAAGAAGCTTTCTTT.

The V and J genes are TRBV5-6 and TRBJ1-1; no clear D gene. CDR1 and CDR2 (germline): SGHDT, YYEEEE. Trimming removed 0 bases from V and 1 base from J, with 19 bases in between. CDR3 length equals 18 residues. CDR3 loop: CASSLVSNAEPGNTEAFF. CDR3 bases: TGTGCCAGCAGCTTGGTGTCGAACGCCGAACCAGGGAACACTGAAGCTTTCTTT.

This clone was seen a few times. The rearrangement uses TRBV4-2 and TRBJ2-3, with TRBD2 matching 10 bases. Germline assignment: CDR1 LGHNA and CDR2 YNFKEQ. The CDR3 is 16 amino acids. Trimming at V came to 4 bases and at J to 3 bases, leaving 7 bases not matched to a gene. CDR3 region: CASSRGASGSTDTQYF. The CDR3 DNA reads TGTGCCAGCAGCCGCGGGGCTAGCGGGAGTACAGATACGCAGTATTTT.

CDR3 in DNA: TGTGCCAGCAGTTTATCCCCAGGGATTCTAGGTTCACCCCTCCACTTT. Encoded protein: CASSLSPGILGSPLHF. The chain couples TRBV27 to TRBJ1-6, with D maybe TRBD1 (5 bases). The CDR3 consists of 16 residues. Trimming pared 0 bases from V and 9 bases from J, leaving 15 bases between. From germline, CDR1 is MNHEY and CDR2 SMNVEV (reference sequence).

The J gene is TRBJ1-6, the V gene TRBV7-9, with D perhaps matching TRBD1 (6 bases). CDR1 and CDR2 (germline): SEHNR, FQNEAQ (reference sequence). The CDR3 extends over 15 amino acids. The V gene lost 5 bases and the J gene lost 10 bases, with 18 bases spanning the gap. The CDR3 sequence is CASSQGTGKGSPLHF. In DNA, the CDR3 is TGTGCCAGCAGCCAGGGGACGGGGAAGGGGTCACCCCTCCACTTT.

This chain links TRBV7-3 with TRBJ2-3; TRBD2 is a possible D gene (5 bases). CDR3 size: 12 residues. Germline V CDR1 and CDR2: SGHTA, FQGTGA. V was clipped by 4 bases and J by 4 bases, with 6 bases between them. CDR3: CASSSAADTQYF. As DNA, the CDR3 is TGTGCCAGCAGCTCAGCGGCAGATACGCAGTATTTT.

This rearrangement joins TRBV27 to TRBJ2-2, with D possibly matching TRBD2 (6 bases). The CDR3 consists of 13 residues. The germline V gene encodes CDR1 MNHEY and CDR2 SMNVEV (reference sequence). Trimming cost V 4 bases and J 4 bases, with 7 bases left between them. The CDR3 region has the DNA TGTGCCAGCAGTTGGGACTTCACCGGGGAGCTGTTTTTT. Encoded protein: CASSWDFTGELFF.

V is TRBV28 and J is TRBJ2-5, with 9 bases aligning to TRBD1. The CDR3 sequence is 13 residues long. CDR1 is MDHEN and CDR2 is SYDVKM in the germline V gene. Trimming removed 5 bases from V and 3 bases from J; junction bases left unmatched: 1. The CDR3 region is CASSRDREETQYF. Here the CDR3 DNA reads TGTGCCAGCAGTCGGGACAGGGAAGAGACCCAGTACTTC.